The clone carrying this TCR beta chain was recorded many times. Its antigen remains unidentified. TCRdb recomputed calls from the reads with MiXCR, one row per CDR3 protein. The table records 250,000 or so distinct CDR3 sequences, about 12% of them present only once. This CDR3 has 16 residues. V lost 0 bases to trimming and J lost 3 bases; unmatched junction nucleotides: 8. Per the germline V gene, CDR1 is SGHTA and CDR2 is FQGNSA. The sample belongs to a study of T cell repertoires in cytomegalovirus infection. The study, taken as a whole, reports: Ex vivo, HLA-C-restricted CMV-specific TCR beta clonotypes prevailed over the rest of the response.

This TCR was recovered from a human donor in good health (CMV status not recorded). Some clones in this sample may be carry-over from other donors' samples. The rearrangement uses TRBV7-2 and TRBJ2-7; 7 bases align to TRBD1. Sequencing input: PBMCs. The CDR3 DNA reads as TGTGCCAGCAGCTTAGCGTGGGCCCGGGACAGCTACGAGCAGTACTTC. It translates to CASSLAWARDSYEQYF. Drawing the rest from reference TRBV7-2 and TRBJ2-7, the complete variable domain is GAGVSQSPSNKVTEKGKDVELRCDPISGHTALYWYRQSLGQGLEFLIYFQGNSAPDKSGLPSDRFSAERTGGSVSTLTIQRTQQEDSAVYLCASSLAWARDSYEQYFGPGTRLTVT.